This TCR beta chain was captured by sequencing in a study of early T cells in non-severe SARS-CoV-2 infection. This CDR3 has 15 residues. Trimming removed 6 bases from V and 7 bases from J; junction bases left unmatched: 5. Per the germline V gene, CDR1 is MNHEY and CDR2 is SVGAGI. TCRdb fed the 5' RACE reads into MiXCR, producing one record per CDR3 protein. In the table there are roughly 64,000 distinct CDR3 sequences, roughly 12% of which are singletons. This chain connects TRBV6-5 to TRBJ2-2; 13 positions agree with TRBD2. This specimen consisted of whole blood, obtained at baseline. This clonotype originated in an adult who was a healthcare worker with PCR-confirmed SARS-CoV-2 infection or an uninfected control (not recorded which). CDR3 amino acids: CASRGLAGVGGELFF. The DNA of the CDR3 is TGTGCCAGCAGAGGACTAGCGGGGGTTGGCGGGGAGCTGTTTTTT.